This T cell receptor (beta chain) was sequenced for a study of blood T cells in healthy people across ages. Across the study: Template switching caught about one barcoded beta molecule for each two T cells.

Alongside a J-beta primer mix, a sample-barcoded 5' primer served in a second PCR lasting about 7 to 11 cycles. TCRdb re-called the 5' RACE reads with MiXCR, one entry per CDR3 protein. The sample has 1.5 million or so distinct CDR3 sequences; 42% are singletons. The V and J ends lost 5 bases and 0 bases, in that order; junction bases with no gene match: 6. This CDR3 comprises 17 residues. Germline lookup yields CDR1 PRHDT and CDR2 FYEKMQ (reference sequence). A few counts support this clonotype. The chain is built from TRBV13 and TRBJ2-3, with 12 positions matching TRBD2. Sequenced: blood. This receptor was identified in a woman aged 18-29 years in good health. The CDR3 spells CASSRGTSGWSTDTQYF. The CDR3 DNA reads TGTGCCAGCAGCCGGGGGACTAGCGGGTGGAGCACAGATACGCAGTATTTT.